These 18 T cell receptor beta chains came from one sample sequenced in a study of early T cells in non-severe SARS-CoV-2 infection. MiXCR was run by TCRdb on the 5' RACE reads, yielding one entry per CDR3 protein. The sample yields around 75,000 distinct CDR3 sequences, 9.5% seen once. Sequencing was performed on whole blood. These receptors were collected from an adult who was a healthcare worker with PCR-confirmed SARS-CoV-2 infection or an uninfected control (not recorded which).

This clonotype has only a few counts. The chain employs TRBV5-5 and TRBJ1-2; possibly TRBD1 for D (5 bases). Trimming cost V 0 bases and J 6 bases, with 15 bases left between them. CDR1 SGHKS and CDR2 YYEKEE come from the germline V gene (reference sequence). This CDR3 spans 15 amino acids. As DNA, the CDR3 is TGTGCCAGCAGCTTGGTGCTGGGGCGCTTAGATGGCTACACCTTC. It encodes CASSLVLGRLDGYTF.

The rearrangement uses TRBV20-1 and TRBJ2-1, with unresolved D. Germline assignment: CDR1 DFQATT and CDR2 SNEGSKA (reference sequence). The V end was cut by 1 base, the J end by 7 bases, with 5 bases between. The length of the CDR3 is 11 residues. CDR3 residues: CSARVVNEQFF. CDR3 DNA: TGCAGTGCTAGAGTTGTGAATGAGCAGTTCTTC.

CDR3 coding DNA: TGCAGTGCTGATAAGAGAGCCGGGGAGCTGTTTTTT. Translating gives CSADKRAGELFF. This chain connects TRBV20-1 to TRBJ2-2; D gene unclear. Trimming cost V 5 bases and J 6 bases, with 10 bases left between them. The germline CDR1 and CDR2 sequences are DFQATT and SNEGSKA (reference sequence). The CDR3 loop spans 12 amino acids.

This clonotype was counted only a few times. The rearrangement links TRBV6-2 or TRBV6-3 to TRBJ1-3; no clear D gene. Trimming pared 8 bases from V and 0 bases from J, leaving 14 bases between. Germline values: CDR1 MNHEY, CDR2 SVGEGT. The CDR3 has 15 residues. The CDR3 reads CASGEMVISGNTIYF. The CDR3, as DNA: TGTGCCAGCGGGGAGATGGTCATCTCTGGAAACACCATATATTTT.

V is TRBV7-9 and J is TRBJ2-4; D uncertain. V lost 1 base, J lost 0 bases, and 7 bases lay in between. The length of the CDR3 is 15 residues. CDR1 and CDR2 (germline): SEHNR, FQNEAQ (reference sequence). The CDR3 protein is CASSLDAGAKNIQYF. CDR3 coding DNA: TGTGCCAGCAGCTTAGATGCCGGAGCCAAAAACATTCAGTACTTC.

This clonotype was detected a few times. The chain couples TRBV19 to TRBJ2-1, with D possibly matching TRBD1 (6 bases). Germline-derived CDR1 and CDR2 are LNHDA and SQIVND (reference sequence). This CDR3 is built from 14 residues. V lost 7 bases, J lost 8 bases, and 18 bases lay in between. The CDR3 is CASMRTGISHEQFF. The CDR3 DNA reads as TGTGCCAGTATGAGAACAGGGATCTCCCATGAGCAGTTCTTC.

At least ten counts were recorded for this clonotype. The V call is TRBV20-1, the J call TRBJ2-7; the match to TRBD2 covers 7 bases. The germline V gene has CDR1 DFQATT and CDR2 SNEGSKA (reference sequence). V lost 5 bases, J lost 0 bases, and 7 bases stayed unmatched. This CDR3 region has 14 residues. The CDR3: CSAGGGESSYEQYF. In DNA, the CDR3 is TGCAGTGCTGGGGGGGGTGAGAGCTCCTACGAGCAGTACTTC.

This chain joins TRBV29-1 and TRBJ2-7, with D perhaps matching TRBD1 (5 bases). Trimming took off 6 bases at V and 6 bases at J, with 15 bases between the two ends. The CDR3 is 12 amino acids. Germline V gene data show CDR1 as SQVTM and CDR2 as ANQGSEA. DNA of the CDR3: TGCAGCGTCCTGATCCAGGGCGCCGAGCAGTACTTC. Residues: CSVLIQGAEQYF.

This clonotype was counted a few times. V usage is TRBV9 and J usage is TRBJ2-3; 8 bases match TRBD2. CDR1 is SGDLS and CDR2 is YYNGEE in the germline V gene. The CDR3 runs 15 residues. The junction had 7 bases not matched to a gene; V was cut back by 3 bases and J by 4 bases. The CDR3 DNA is TGTGCCAGCAGCGCAAGCGGGGGCGGTCCAGATACGCAGTATTTT. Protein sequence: CASSASGGGPDTQYF.

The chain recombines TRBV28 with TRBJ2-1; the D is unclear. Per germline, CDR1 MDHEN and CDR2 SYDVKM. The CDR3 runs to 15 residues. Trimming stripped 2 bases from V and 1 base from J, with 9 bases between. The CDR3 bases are TGTGCCAGCAGTTTAAGGTTCCCTTCCTACAATGAGCAGTTCTTC. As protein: CASSLRFPSYNEQFF. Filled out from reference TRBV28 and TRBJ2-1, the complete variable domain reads DVKVTQSSRYLVKRTGEKVFLECVQDMDHENMFWYRQDPGLGLRLIYFSYDVKMKEKGDIPEGYSVSREKKERFSLILESASTNQTSMYLCASSLRFPSYNEQFFGPGTRLTVL.

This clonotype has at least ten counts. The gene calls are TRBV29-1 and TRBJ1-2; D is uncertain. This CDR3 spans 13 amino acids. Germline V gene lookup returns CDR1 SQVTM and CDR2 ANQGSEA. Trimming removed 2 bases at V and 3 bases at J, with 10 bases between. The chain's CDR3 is CSVERSFDYGYTF. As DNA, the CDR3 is TGCAGCGTTGAACGGTCTTTTGACTATGGCTACACCTTC.

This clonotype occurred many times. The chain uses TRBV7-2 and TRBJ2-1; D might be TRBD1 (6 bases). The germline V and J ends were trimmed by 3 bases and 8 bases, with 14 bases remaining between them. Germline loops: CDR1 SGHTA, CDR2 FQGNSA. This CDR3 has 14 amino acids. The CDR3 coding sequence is TGTGCCAGCAGCTTCTTTCAGGGGATCCATGAGCAGTTCTTC. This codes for CASSFFQGIHEQFF.

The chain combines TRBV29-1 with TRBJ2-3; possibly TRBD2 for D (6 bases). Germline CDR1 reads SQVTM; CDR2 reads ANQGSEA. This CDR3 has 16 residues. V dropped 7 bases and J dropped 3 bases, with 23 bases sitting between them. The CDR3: CSANKGPSRETDTQYF. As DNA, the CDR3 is TGCAGCGCGAATAAAGGACCCTCCCGGGAGACAGATACGCAGTATTTT.

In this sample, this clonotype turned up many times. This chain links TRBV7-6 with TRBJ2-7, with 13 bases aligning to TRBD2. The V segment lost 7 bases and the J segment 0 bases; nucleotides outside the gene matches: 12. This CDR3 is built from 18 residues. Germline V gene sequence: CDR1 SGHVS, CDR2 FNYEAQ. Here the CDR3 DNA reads TGTGCCAGCACCTCCGGGACTAGCGGGATGAGGAGCTCCTACGAGCAGTACTTC. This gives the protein CASTSGTSGMRSSYEQYF. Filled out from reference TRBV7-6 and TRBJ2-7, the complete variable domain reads GAGVSQSPRYKVTKRGQDVALRCDPISGHVSLYWYRQALGQGPEFLTYFNYEAQQDKSGLPNDRFSAERPEGSISTLTIQRTEQRDSAMYRCASTSGTSGMRSSYEQYFGPGTRLTVT.

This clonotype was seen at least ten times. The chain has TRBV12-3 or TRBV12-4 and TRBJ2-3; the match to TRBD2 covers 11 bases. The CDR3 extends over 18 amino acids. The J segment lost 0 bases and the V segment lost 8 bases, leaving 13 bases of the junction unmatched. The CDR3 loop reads CASGMLAGGLMSTDTQYF. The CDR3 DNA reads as TGTGCCAGCGGGATGCTAGCGGGGGGCTTAATGAGCACAGATACGCAGTATTTT.

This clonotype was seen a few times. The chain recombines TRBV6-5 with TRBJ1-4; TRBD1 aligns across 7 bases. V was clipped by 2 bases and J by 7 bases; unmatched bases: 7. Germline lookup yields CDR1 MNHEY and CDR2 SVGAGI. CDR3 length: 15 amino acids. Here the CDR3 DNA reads TGTGCCAGCAGTTACACCGACAGGGTTTCTGAAAAACTGTTTTTT. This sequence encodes CASSYTDRVSEKLFF.

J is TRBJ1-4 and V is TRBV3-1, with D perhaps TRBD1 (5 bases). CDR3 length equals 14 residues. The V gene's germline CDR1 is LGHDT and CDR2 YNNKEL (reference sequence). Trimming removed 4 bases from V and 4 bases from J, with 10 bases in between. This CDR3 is CASSPGTRNEKLFF. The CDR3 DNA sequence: TGTGCCAGCAGCCCCGGGACTCGTAATGAAAAACTGTTTTTT.

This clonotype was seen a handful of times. The CDR3 loop is CATSDSWGPGYTF. The CDR3 nucleotides read TGTGCCACCAGTGATTCCTGGGGGCCTGGCTACACCTTC. The V gene is TRBV24-1, the J gene TRBJ1-2; TRBD1 is a possible D gene (6 bases). The CDR3 contains 13 residues. V shed 2 bases and J shed 7 bases, with 10 bases lying between them. The germline gives CDR1 KGHDR, CDR2 SFDVKD.